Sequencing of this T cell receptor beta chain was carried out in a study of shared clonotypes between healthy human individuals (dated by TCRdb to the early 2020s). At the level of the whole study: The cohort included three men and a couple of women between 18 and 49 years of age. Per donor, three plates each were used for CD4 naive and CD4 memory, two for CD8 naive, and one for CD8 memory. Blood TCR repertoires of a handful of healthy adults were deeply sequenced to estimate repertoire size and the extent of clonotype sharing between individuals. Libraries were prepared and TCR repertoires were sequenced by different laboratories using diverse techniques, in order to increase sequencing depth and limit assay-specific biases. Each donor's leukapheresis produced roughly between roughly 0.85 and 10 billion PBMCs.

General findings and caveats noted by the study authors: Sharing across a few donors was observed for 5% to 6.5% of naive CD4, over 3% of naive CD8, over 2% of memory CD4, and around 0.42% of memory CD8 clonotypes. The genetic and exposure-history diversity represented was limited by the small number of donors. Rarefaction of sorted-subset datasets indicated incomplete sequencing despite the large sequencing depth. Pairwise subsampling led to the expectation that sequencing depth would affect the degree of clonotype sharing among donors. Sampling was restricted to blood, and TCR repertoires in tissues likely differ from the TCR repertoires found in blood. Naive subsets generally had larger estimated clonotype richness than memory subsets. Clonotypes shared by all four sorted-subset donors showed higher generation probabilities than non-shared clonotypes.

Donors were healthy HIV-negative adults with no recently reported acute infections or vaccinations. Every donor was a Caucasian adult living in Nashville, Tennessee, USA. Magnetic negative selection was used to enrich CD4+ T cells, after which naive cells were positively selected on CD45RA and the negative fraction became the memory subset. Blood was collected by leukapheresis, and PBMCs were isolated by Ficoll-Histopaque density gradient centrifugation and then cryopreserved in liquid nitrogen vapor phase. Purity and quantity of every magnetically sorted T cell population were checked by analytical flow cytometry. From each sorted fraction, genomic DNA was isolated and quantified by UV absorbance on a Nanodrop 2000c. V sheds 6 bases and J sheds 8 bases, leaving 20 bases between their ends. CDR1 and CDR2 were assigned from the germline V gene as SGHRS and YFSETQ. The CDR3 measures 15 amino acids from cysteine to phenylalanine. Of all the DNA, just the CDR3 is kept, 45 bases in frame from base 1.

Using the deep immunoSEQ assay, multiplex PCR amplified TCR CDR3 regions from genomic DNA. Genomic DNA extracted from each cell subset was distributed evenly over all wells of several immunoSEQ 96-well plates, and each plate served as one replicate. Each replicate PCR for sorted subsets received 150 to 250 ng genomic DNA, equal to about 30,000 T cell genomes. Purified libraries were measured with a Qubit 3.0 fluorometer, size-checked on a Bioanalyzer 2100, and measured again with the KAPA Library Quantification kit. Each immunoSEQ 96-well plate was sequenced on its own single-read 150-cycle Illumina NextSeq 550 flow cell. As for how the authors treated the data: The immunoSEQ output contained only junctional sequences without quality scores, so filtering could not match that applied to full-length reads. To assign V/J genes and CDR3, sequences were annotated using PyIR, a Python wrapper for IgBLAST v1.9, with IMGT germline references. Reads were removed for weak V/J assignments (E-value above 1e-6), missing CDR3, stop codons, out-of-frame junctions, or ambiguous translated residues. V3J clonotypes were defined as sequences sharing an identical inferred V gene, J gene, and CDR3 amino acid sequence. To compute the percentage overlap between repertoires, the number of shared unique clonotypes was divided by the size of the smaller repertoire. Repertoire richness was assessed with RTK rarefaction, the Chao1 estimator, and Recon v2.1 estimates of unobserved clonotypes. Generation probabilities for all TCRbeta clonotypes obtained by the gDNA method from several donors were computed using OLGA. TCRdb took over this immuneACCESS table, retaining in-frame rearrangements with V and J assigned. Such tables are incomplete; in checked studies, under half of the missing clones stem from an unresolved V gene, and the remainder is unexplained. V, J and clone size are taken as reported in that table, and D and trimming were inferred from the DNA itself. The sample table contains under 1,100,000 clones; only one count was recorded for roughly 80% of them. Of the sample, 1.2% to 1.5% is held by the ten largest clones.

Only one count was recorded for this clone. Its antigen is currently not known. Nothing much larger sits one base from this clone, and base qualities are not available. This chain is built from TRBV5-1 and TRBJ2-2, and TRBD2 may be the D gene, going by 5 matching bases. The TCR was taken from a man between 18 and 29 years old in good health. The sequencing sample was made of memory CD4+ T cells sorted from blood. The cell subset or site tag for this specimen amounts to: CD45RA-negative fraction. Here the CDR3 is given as CASTKGQSGGGELFF. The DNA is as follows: TGCGCCAGCACCAAAGGCCAAAGCGGAGGAGGGGAGCTGTTTTTT. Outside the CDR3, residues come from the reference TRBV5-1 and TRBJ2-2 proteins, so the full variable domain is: KAGVTQTPRYLIKTRGQQVTLSCSPISGHRSVSWYQQTPGQGLQFLFEYFSETQRNKGNFPGRFSGRQFSNSRSEMNVSTLELGDSALYLCASTKGQSGGGELFFGEGSRLTVL.